This passage covers 30 T cell receptor beta chains from one sample sequenced in a study of beta chain features in type 1 diabetes. Expressed TCRB transcripts were sequenced because the isolated RNA had all been reverse transcribed beforehand. Sequencing used immunoSEQ multiplex PCR; TCRdb keeps in-frame clones, though not all of them. The data show around 500,000 clones, about an eighth seen once. Sequencing was carried out using naive CD4+ T cells from blood. These receptors were taken from a woman between 18 and 30 years old in good health.

This clone was counted between two and nine times. J is TRBJ2-7 and V is TRBV28, with 10 bases lining up with TRBD1. Germline assignment: CDR1 MDHEN and CDR2 SYDVKM. The length of the CDR3 is 13 residues. After removal of 5 bases from V and 4 bases from J, the junction contained 2 bases not matched to a gene. In nucleotides, the CDR3 is TGTGCCAGCAGTGGACAGGGGGAGTACGAGCAGTACGTC. Amino acid sequence: CASSGQGEYEQYV.

This chain connects TRBV9 to TRBJ2-5, with 7 bases lining up with TRBD2. Germline CDR1 SGDLS, CDR2 YYNGEE. The CDR3 length is 16 residues. V was clipped by 0 bases and J by 2 bases; unmatched bases: 7. The chain's CDR3 is CASSVGPAGLQETQYF. CDR3 DNA: TGTGCCAGCAGCGTAGGCCCAGCGGGGCTGCAAGAGACCCAGTACTTC.

This clone showed up just a few times. This specimen includes other DNA sequences encoding the same CDR3. The chain employs TRBV19 and TRBJ2-5; D is undetermined. Trimming removed 6 bases from V and 2 bases from J, with 7 bases in between. The germline gives CDR1 LNHDA, CDR2 SQIVND (reference sequence). This CDR3 has 12 residues. The CDR3 here is CASRGRQETQYF. The CDR3 DNA reads as TGTGCCAGTAGAGGCAGGCAAGAGACCCAGTACTTC. The full variable domain, in which reference TRBV19 and TRBJ2-5 provide the parts outside the CDR3, is DGGITQSPKYLFRKEGQNVTLSCEQNLNHDAMYWYRQDPGQGLRLIYYSQIVNDFQKGDIAEGYSVSREKKESFPLTVTSAQKNPTAFYLCASRGRQETQYFGPGTRLLVL.

This clone was counted a few times. The rearrangement links TRBV5-1 to TRBJ2-1, with D tentatively TRBD1 (5 bases). The length of the CDR3 is 15 residues. The germline V and J ends were trimmed by 4 bases and 7 bases, with 18 bases remaining between them. The germline V gene has CDR1 SGHRS and CDR2 YFSETQ. CDR3 loop: CASSTGAGSENEQFF. As DNA, the CDR3 is TGCGCCAGCAGCACCGGCGCAGGGTCAGAAAATGAGCAGTTCTTC.

This clone was recorded at least ten times. This chain uses TRBV19 with TRBJ1-2, with D uncertain. Germline loops: CDR1 LNHDA, CDR2 SQIVND (reference sequence). Trimming took off 3 bases at V and 4 bases at J, with 15 bases between the two ends. The CDR3 length is 15 residues. This CDR3 reads CASSMPGEGRYGYTF. For the CDR3, the DNA is TGTGCCAGTAGTATGCCCGGTGAGGGTCGCTATGGCTACACCTTC.

The rearrangement joins TRBV30 to TRBJ1-6; D perhaps matches TRBD1 (5 bases). The CDR3 is 17 amino acids. V was pared by 4 bases and J by 0 bases, with 16 bases between. CDR1 and CDR2 from the germline V gene are GTSNPN and SVGIG (reference sequence). CDR3 sequence reads: CAWTKRDFYSYNSPLHF. The CDR3 bases are TGTGCCTGGACCAAAAGGGACTTCTACTCCTATAATTCACCCCTCCACTTT.

This clone came up a few times. The genes are TRBV28 and TRBJ2-1, with 8 positions matching TRBD2. The CDR3 is 16 amino acids. From germline, CDR1 is MDHEN and CDR2 SYDVKM. Trimming removed 3 bases from V and 3 bases from J; junction bases left unmatched: 7. CDR3 region: CASSLGVAGSYNEQFF. In DNA, the CDR3 is TGTGCCAGCAGTTTGGGAGTAGCGGGGAGCTACAATGAGCAGTTCTTC.

Concerning this clone itself: This same CDR3 is encoded by further DNA sequences in the sample. The V gene is TRBV7-2, the J gene TRBJ2-7; TRBD1 matches at 8 bases. This CDR3 comprises 14 residues. The V gene end was trimmed by 5 bases and the J gene end by 2 bases; junction bases not matched to a gene: 5. Germline CDR1 SGHTA, CDR2 FQGNSA. The DNA of the CDR3 is TGTGCCAGCAGCCCCGACAGGGGACCCTACGAGCAGTACGTC. This codes for CASSPDRGPYEQYV.

This clone was counted a few times. The gene calls are TRBV5-1 and TRBJ2-7; TRBD1 might be the D (5 bases). CDR1 is SGHRS, CDR2 YFSETQ, per germline. Trimming left V 0 bases short and J 2 bases short, with 12 bases between. The CDR3 has 15 amino acids. The DNA of the CDR3 is TGCGCCAGCAGCTTGGGACAGTCGGGCGCCTACGAGCAGTACGTC. It yields the protein CASSLGQSGAYEQYV.

There are a few counts of this clone. Different DNA sequences within this sample yield the same CDR3. The chain uses TRBV2 and TRBJ2-5; a possible D gene is TRBD1 (5 bases). This CDR3 is built from 13 residues. Germline V gene lookup returns CDR1 SNHLY and CDR2 FYNNEI. Trimming pared 6 bases from V and 2 bases from J, leaving 10 bases between. The CDR3 nucleotides read TGTGCCAGCAGACGCGACAGACAAGAGACCCAGTACTTC. It translates to CASRRDRQETQYF. Combining the CDR3 with reference TRBV2 and TRBJ2-5 gives the whole variable domain EPEVTQTPSHQVTQMGQEVILRCVPISNHLYFYWYRQILGQKVEFLVSFYNNEISEKSEIFDDQFSVERPDGSNFTLKIRSTKLEDSAMYFCASRRDRQETQYFGPGTRLLVL.

In its sample, this clone was seen a few times. The V and J genes are TRBV29-1 and TRBJ2-5; 11 nucleotides match TRBD2. With V trimmed by 4 bases and J by 2 bases, 9 bases remained unmatched. Germline CDR1 SQVTM, CDR2 ANQGSEA. CDR3 length: 16 residues. The CDR3 coding sequence is TGCAGCGTTGCGGGAGGGACTAGCGGACCTCAAGAGACCCAGTACTTC. It codes for CSVAGGTSGPQETQYF.

CDR3 nucleotide sequence: TGTGCCAGCAGAAATGGACTAGAAGTAGATACGCAGTATTTT. It codes for CASRNGLEVDTQYF. The chain uses TRBV7-2 and TRBJ2-3; 7 bases line up with TRBD2. Germline-derived CDR1 and CDR2 are SGHTA and FQGNSA. There are 14 residues in the CDR3. The ends lost 6 bases at V and 5 bases at J; junction bases unmatched: 8.

This clone turned up a few times. The chain employs TRBV4-1 and TRBJ1-6; TRBD1 is a possible D gene (5 bases). This CDR3 is built from 15 residues. The V gene lost 0 bases and the J gene lost 9 bases, with 12 bases spanning the gap. From germline, CDR1 is MGHRA and CDR2 YSYEKL. CDR3 region: CASSQDRLGASPLHF. DNA of the CDR3: TGCGCCAGCAGCCAAGATCGCCTTGGGGCTTCACCCCTCCACTTT.

The rearrangement links TRBV15 to TRBJ1-6, with D tentatively TRBD1 (6 bases). The CDR3 consists of 18 residues. The germline V gene has CDR1 LNHNV and CDR2 YYDKDF (reference sequence). V lost 5 bases, J lost 7 bases, and 24 bases lay in between. CDR3 region: CATSDAYPDSVRNSPLHF. The CDR3 DNA reads TGTGCCACCAGCGACGCGTATCCGGACAGCGTACGAAATTCACCCCTCCACTTT.

This clone occurred a few times. The chain couples TRBV29-1 to TRBJ2-3; maybe TRBD2 (5 bases). The CDR3 is 18 amino acids. V lost 2 bases to trimming and J lost 4 bases, with 25 bases between them. CDR1 is SQVTM, CDR2 ANQGSEA, per germline. The CDR3 DNA sequence: TGCAGCGTTGAAAGAGACCTGAGAGGCACTAGGGATGCAGATACGCAGTATTTT. Its translation is CSVERDLRGTRDADTQYF.

This clone was observed a few times. V is TRBV7-8 and J is TRBJ1-5; 7 positions agree with TRBD1. The CDR3 consists of 14 residues. V shed 6 bases and J 3 bases; nucleotides not matched to a gene: 5. Germline V gives CDR1 SGHVS, CDR2 FQNEAQ. CDR3: CASRPTGVNQPQHF. CDR3 DNA sequence: TGTGCCAGCAGACCTACAGGGGTCAATCAGCCCCAGCATTTT.

Only a few counts were recorded for this clone. V and J are TRBV29-1 and TRBJ2-5, with D unresolved. The germline V gene has CDR1 SQVTM and CDR2 ANQGSEA. V was trimmed by 0 bases and J by 0 bases, leaving 8 bases between them. The CDR3 is made up of 14 amino acids. CDR3 residues: CSVEDRYNQETQYF. CDR3 coding DNA: TGCAGCGTTGAAGATCGGTACAACCAAGAGACCCAGTACTTC. The variable domain in full, completed from reference TRBV29-1 and TRBJ2-5, reads SAVISQKPSRDICQRGTSLTIQCQVDSQVTMMFWYRQQPGQSLTLIATANQGSEATYESGFVIDKFPISRPNLTFSTLTVSNMSPEDSSIYLCSVEDRYNQETQYFGPGTRLLVL.

The sample holds a few counts of this clone. J is TRBJ1-4 and V is TRBV25-1; D unclear. This CDR3 has 14 amino acids. Trimming cost V 7 bases and J 5 bases, with 14 bases left between them. The V gene's germline CDR1 is MGHDK and CDR2 SYGVNS. As DNA, the CDR3 is TGTGCCAGCAAAGAGAACAGAAGAAATGAAAAACTGTTTTTT. It codes for CASKENRRNEKLFF.

A few counts support this clone. CDR3: CASSLWEGETQYF. The CDR3 DNA follows: TGTGCCAGCAGCTTATGGGAGGGAGAGACCCAGTACTTC. V and J are TRBV7-6 and TRBJ2-5, with TRBD2 identical over 7 bases. CDR1 and CDR2 (germline): SGHVS, FNYEAQ. V dropped 2 bases and J dropped 4; count of bases not matched to a gene: 1. There are 13 residues in the CDR3.

This clone was counted a few times. The CDR3 sequence is CASTPTGDGLYEQYF. Written as DNA, the CDR3 is TGTGCCAGCACCCCCACGGGGGACGGCCTCTACGAGCAGTACTTC. V usage is TRBV6-6 and J usage is TRBJ2-7; possibly TRBD2 for D (6 bases). Trimming removed 7 bases at V and 3 bases at J, with 19 bases between. In germline, CDR1 is MNHNY, CDR2 SVGAGI (reference sequence). The CDR3 sequence is 15 residues long.

This clone was seen once. V gene TRBV4-3 combines with J gene TRBJ2-3; D is unclear. Trimming shortened V by 8 bases and J by 6 bases, and 15 bases separated the two germline ends. The CDR3 runs to 13 residues. From germline, CDR1 is LGHNA and CDR2 YSLEER. The CDR3 nucleotides read TGCGCCAGCGCCACACGACCCCCGGATACGCAGTATTTT. Translating it yields CASATRPPDTQYF.

The CDR3 loop is CSVIARGNQPQHF. CDR3 sequence (DNA): TGCAGCGTTATAGCAAGGGGCAATCAGCCCCAGCATTTT. This rearrangement joins TRBV29-1 to TRBJ1-5, with D uncertain. CDR3 size: 13 residues. The germline gives CDR1 SQVTM, CDR2 ANQGSEA. V gave up 5 bases and J gave up 2 bases, with 10 bases separating them.

This clone has only a few counts. J is TRBJ2-4 and V is TRBV27; the D is unclear. Germline V gene data show CDR1 as MNHEY and CDR2 as SMNVEV (reference sequence). This CDR3 region has 15 residues. V dropped 5 bases and J dropped 4 bases, with 15 bases sitting between them. CDR3 DNA: TGTGCCAGCAGTCCCGAGGCGTGGTTTAAAAACATTCAGTACTTC. Translated, it gives CASSPEAWFKNIQYF.

With respect to this clone: The sample carries other DNA sequences with the same CDR3. V is TRBV30 and J is TRBJ2-1, with D uncertain. This CDR3 comprises 12 residues. V was shortened by 0 bases and J by 4 bases, with 4 bases between the two germline ends. CDR1 and CDR2 (germline): GTSNPN, SVGIG (reference sequence). CDR3 nucleotides: TGTGCCTGGAGTGTCCGTTACAATGAGCAGTTCTTC. Translated, it gives CAWSVRYNEQFF.

This clone was observed a few times. The chain uses TRBV7-2 and TRBJ2-3; D gene unclear. The CDR3 spans 14 residues. Germline V gene lookup returns CDR1 SGHTA and CDR2 FQGNSA. The germline V and J ends were trimmed by 0 bases and 2 bases, with 6 bases remaining between them. CDR3 DNA sequence: TGTGCCAGCAGCTTAGCGTCCGTCACAGATACGCAGTATTTT. Amino acids: CASSLASVTDTQYF.

This clone was seen more than once but under ten times. The chain recombines TRBV15 with TRBJ2-1; D might be TRBD1 (5 bases). This CDR3 has 14 amino acids. The V end was cut by 2 bases, the J end by 5 bases, with 10 bases between. Per germline, CDR1 LNHNV and CDR2 YYDKDF (reference sequence). Here the CDR3 DNA reads TGTGCCACCAGCAGAAAGACAGCCAACAATGAGCAGTTCTTC. It codes for CATSRKTANNEQFF.

About this clone: The sample carries other DNA sequences with the same CDR3. The rearrangement links TRBV5-1 to TRBJ1-5; D gene unclear. Germline CDR1 is SGHRS and CDR2 is YFSETQ. The CDR3 is 13 amino acids. Trimming stripped 0 bases from V and 5 bases from J, with 6 bases between. CDR3 loop: CASSLAGDQPQHF. In DNA, the CDR3 is TGCGCCAGCAGCTTGGCGGGCGATCAGCCCCAGCATTTT.

The gene calls are TRBV9 and TRBJ1-2; no firm D call. The CDR3 totals 15 residues. Trimming removed 5 bases from V and 3 bases from J, with 17 bases in between. Germline V gene data show CDR1 as SGDLS and CDR2 as YYNGEE. The CDR3 sequence is CASRKDTDVYYGYTF. The CDR3 DNA reads TGTGCCAGCAGGAAGGATACGGACGTTTACTATGGCTACACCTTC.

This clone has more than one count but fewer than ten. The same CDR3 is also encoded by other DNA sequences in this sample. This sequence joins TRBV10-3 and TRBJ2-1; no reliable D call. This CDR3 spans 12 amino acids. Trimming shortened V by 3 bases and J by 12 bases, and 12 bases separated the two germline ends. From germline, CDR1 is ENHRY and CDR2 SYGVKD. CDR3 sequence (DNA): TGTGCCATCAGTGATTCGCTGGGCGGGCAGTTCTTC. It specifies CAISDSLGGQFF.

The chain couples TRBV7-9 to TRBJ1-5, with D unclear. Trimming took 5 bases from V and 5 from J, leaving 16 bases between them. The germline CDR1 and CDR2 sequences are SEHNR and FQNEAQ (reference sequence). There are 15 residues in the CDR3. As DNA, the CDR3 is TGTGCCAGCAGCATCGACTCCCCTTCCTATCAGCCCCAGCATTTT. As protein: CASSIDSPSYQPQHF.